This T cell receptor beta chain comes out of a study of T cell responses to AZD1222 COVID-19 vaccine (dated by TCRdb to the early 2020s). Regarding the complete study: AZD1222 recipients given second doses at about 4 weeks or at about 12 weeks were pooled, since spike-specific TCR depth and breadth were not found to differ between the two schedules. Enrollment into the trials was organized by age into subgroups of 18-55, 56-69 and 70-plus years, and those subgroups contained roughly 150, 30 and 60 TCR-sequenced participants, respectively. A total of 233 trial participants underwent TCR sequencing, of whom 207 received two doses of AZD1222 and about 26 received two doses of the MenACWY control vaccine.

The CDR3 regions of human TCRbeta chains were analyzed by immunosequencing. On the authors' methods: TCRs in the repertoires were compared against a reference library of SARS-CoV-2-specific TCRs that had been generated with the MIRA antigen-specificity platform. Breadth meant the fraction of unique TCRs that were SARS-CoV-2-associated, whereas depth meant the fraction of total T cells that were SARS-CoV-2-associated. Using the MIRA data, each spike-specific TCR was mapped to the spike region that the TCR reacts to and placed in a CD4 or CD8 class. Log10-transformed breadth and depth values were compared by one-way ANOVA with Sidak's multiple comparisons tests. TCRdb mirrors the immuneACCESS table, restricted to in-frame sequences. Some clones are absent from its copies; in checked studies, under half trace to an unresolved V gene, and the reason for the others is unknown. V and J calls and clone size come straight from that table; D and trimming were deduced from the DNA. Counted in this sample were 130,000 to 150,000 clones; about 93% of them appeared once. The biggest ten clones account for under 2% of the sample.

About this clone itself: The specificity of this receptor is unknown. No qualities accompany the bases; no much larger clone lies one base away.

What the research found in general, with its limitations: Reportedly, close to half of the unique spike-specific TCRs recognized epitopes lying outside the regions that are mutated in the B.1.351 and B.1.1.7 variants. In the small 56-69-year group, the increase in depth fell short of significance, most likely because of low power. Participants were mostly white British, with more females than males. The authors suggested clonal diversity may have been underestimated. After two AZD1222 doses, spike-specific TCR breadth and depth were significantly higher than at day 0 and than in MenACWY recipients. Vaccine-associated CD4 TCRs spanned the whole spike protein, with dominant responses in regions 160-218 and 743-854. Conclusions about previously exposed vaccinees were limited because only a handful of AZD1222 recipients were SARS-CoV-2 seropositive at baseline. Because no samples from the day 14 peak response were available, repertoires could be characterized only after the peak T cell response.

The sample's time point label, decoded: baseline before first vaccination. Samples from vaccinated people were obtained from the UK trials COV001 and COV002, which included a single-blind randomized controlled phase 2/3 trial of AZD1222 (ChAdOx1 nCoV-19) in healthy adults. For TCRbeta chain sequencing, PBMC samples from trial participants were taken at day 0 and at day 28 after the second dose. The CDR3 covers 13 residues, taking in both the cysteine and the phenylalanine. Only CDR3 DNA is held: 39 bases, read in frame from base 1. A distance of 7 bases separates the germline ends of V and J, which lose 3 bases and 6 bases respectively. Looking up the germline V gene yields CDR1 KGHDR and CDR2 SFDVKD.

The origin of this receptor is an adult in good health. In this chain, TRBV24-1 is recombined with TRBJ2-2; a confident D gene designation cannot be given. The sample in question was peripheral blood, obtained on day 0 of AZD1222 vaccination. The CDR3 loop reads CATSDELAGELFF. The DNA sequence is TGTGCCACCAGTGATGAGCTAGCCGGGGAGCTGTTTTTT.